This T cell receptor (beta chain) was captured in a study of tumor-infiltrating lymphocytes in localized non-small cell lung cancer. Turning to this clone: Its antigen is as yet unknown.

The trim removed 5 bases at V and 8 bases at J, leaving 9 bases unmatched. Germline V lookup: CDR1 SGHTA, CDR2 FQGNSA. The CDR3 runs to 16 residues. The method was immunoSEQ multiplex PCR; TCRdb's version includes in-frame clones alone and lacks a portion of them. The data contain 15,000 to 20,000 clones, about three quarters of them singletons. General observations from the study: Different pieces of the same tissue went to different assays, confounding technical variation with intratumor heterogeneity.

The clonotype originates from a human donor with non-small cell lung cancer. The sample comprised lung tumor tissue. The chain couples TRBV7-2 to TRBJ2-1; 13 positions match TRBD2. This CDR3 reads CASSRTSGGPQDEQFF. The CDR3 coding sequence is TGTGCCAGCAGCCGGACTAGCGGGGGCCCCCAGGATGAGCAGTTCTTC.